A single sample is the source of the 2 T cell receptor beta chains below, sequenced in a study of blood T cell repertoires in COVID-19. The table came from immunoSEQ multiplex PCR; TCRdb's copy has only in-frame clones and leaves some out. The sample holds about 240,000 clones; approximately 83% are singletons and the top ten take 3% to 4%. Sequenced sample: PBMCs or T cells enriched from blood (not recorded which). These receptors were taken from a woman aged 35 to 49 with acute COVID-19.

The chain couples TRBV7-9 to TRBJ1-2; 7 bases agree with TRBD1. With 1 base clipped from V and 1 base from J, the junction kept 3 bases outside the gene matches. This CDR3 has 15 residues. CDR1 and CDR2 (germline): SEHNR, FQNEAQ (reference sequence). The chain's CDR3 is CASSLEGAGNYGYTF. The CDR3 DNA sequence: TGTGCCAGCAGCTTAGAGGGGGCCGGTAACTATGGCTACACCTTC.

This clone has more than one count but fewer than ten. This CDR3 is CASSYGGVSYEQYF. The CDR3 DNA follows: TGTGCCAGCAGCTACGGCGGGGTATCCTACGAGCAGTACTTC. The chain uses TRBV11-3 and TRBJ2-7; a possible D gene is TRBD2 (6 bases). Trimming took off 4 bases at V and 1 base at J, with 11 bases between the two ends. The V gene's germline CDR1 is SGHNT and CDR2 YENEEA. The CDR3 runs to 14 residues.